One TCR beta chain is described in this entry. Amplification used 60 Vbeta primers and 13 Jbeta primers. Profiled with immunoSEQ multiplex PCR; TCRdb holds only in-frame clones, not every one. The data contain tens of thousands of clones, 65% to 80% of them singletons. This sample is drawn from a study of cytomegalovirus exposure and HLA in healthy donors. V trimming: 3 bases; J trimming: 6 bases; junction bases outside the gene matches: 21. Germline V gives CDR1 MDHEN, CDR2 SYDVKM. The CDR3 spans 20 residues. The material sequenced was PBMCs. This TCR came from a man in his sixties or seventies in good health and CMV-seronegative. The chain recombines TRBV28 with TRBJ1-4; the match to TRBD1 covers 8 bases. CDR3 protein: CASSFPKLGQGILGYEKLFF. The CDR3 region has the DNA TGTGCCAGCAGTTTCCCGAAATTAGGACAGGGTATATTGGGGTATGAAAAACTGTTTTTT.